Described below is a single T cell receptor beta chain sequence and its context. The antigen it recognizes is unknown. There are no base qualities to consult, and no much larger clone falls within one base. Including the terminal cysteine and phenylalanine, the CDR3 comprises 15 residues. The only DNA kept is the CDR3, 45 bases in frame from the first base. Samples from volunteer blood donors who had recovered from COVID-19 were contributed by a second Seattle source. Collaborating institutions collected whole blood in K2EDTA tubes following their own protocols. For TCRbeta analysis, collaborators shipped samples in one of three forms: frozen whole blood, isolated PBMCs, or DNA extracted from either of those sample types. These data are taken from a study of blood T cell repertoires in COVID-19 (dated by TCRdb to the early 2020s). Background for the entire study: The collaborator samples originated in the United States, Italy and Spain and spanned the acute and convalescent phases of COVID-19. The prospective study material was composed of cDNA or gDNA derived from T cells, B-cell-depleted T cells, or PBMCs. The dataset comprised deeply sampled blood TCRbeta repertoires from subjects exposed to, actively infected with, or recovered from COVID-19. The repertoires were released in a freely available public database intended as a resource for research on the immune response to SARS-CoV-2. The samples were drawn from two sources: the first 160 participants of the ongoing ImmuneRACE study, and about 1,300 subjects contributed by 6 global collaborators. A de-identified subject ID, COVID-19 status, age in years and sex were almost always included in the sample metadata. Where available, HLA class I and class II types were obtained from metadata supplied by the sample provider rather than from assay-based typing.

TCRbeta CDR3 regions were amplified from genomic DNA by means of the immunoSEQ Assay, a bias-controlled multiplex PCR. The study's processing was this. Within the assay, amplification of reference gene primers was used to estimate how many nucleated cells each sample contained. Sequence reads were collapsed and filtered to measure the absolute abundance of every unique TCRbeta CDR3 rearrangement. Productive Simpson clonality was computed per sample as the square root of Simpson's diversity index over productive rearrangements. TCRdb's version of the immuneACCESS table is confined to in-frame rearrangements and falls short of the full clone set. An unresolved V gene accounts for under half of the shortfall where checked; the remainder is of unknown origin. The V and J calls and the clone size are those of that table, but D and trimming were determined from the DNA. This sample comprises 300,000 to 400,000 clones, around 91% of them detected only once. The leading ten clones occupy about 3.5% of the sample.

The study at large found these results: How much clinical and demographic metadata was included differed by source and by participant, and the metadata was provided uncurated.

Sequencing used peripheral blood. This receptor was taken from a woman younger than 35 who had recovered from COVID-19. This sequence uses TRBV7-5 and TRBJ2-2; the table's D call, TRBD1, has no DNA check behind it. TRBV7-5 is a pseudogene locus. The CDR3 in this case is CARSQNRGSTGELFF. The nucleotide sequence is TGTGCCAGAAGCCAAAACAGGGGTAGCACCGGGGAGCTGTTTTTT.